Each of the 14 T cell receptor beta chains below was sequenced from the same sample in a study of blood T cell repertoires in COVID-19. The method was immunoSEQ multiplex PCR; TCRdb's version includes in-frame clones alone and lacks a portion of them. This table has about 270,000 clones, over 70% appearing once. The source material was peripheral blood. The receptors were gathered from a human donor in a cohort sampled during active COVID-19.

This chain connects TRBV18 to TRBJ2-1, with TRBD2 matching 7 bases. V dropped 0 bases and J dropped 12; count of bases not matched to a gene: 14. The CDR3 runs to 16 residues. Germline values: CDR1 KGHSH, CDR2 LQKENI. CDR3 DNA sequence: TGTGCCAGCTCACCACCGACTAAGCGGGAATTTCTCCGGCAGTTCTTC. It is translated as CASSPPTKREFLRQFF.

CDR3 sequence reads: CASSLTRGRGIYGYTF. DNA for the CDR3: TGTGCCAGCAGCTTAACCCGTGGCAGGGGAATCTATGGCTACACCTTC. The chain links TRBV7-9 to TRBJ1-2; D might be TRBD1 (6 bases). The CDR3 has 16 residues. Trimming removed 2 bases at V and 4 bases at J, with 17 bases between. The germline gives CDR1 SEHNR, CDR2 FQNEAQ (reference sequence).

There are a few counts of this clone. The genes are TRBV4-1 and TRBJ2-1, with 10 positions matching TRBD2. Trimming removed 1 base from V and 3 bases from J; junction bases left unmatched: 3. From germline, CDR1 is MGHRA and CDR2 YSYEKL. The length of the CDR3 is 16 residues. Here the CDR3 reads CASSQGTSGVYNEQFF. CDR3 coding DNA: TGCGCCAGCAGCCAAGGAACTAGCGGGGTCTACAATGAGCAGTTCTTC.

This clone was seen ten or more times. This chain connects TRBV12-3 or TRBV12-4 to TRBJ2-7, with a tentative D call TRBD1 (5 bases). Trimming removed 6 bases from V and 4 bases from J, with 13 bases in between. CDR3 length: 13 amino acids. CDR3 region: CASSRAGWYEQYF. CDR3 in DNA: TGTGCCAGCAGCAGGGCAGGATGGTACGAGCAGTACTTC.

This clone was seen a few times. The chain combines TRBV12-3 or TRBV12-4 with TRBJ1-2; possibly TRBD1 for D (5 bases). This CDR3 spans 13 amino acids. The ends were cut back, 5 bases at V and 1 base at J, with 8 bases in the middle. This CDR3 is CASSRGINYGYTF. As DNA, the CDR3 is TGTGCCAGCAGTAGGGGTATTAACTATGGCTACACCTTC.

The chain carries TRBV5-8 and TRBJ2-7, with no clear D. The CDR3 is made up of 14 amino acids. Trimming removed 3 bases at V and 5 bases at J, with 15 bases between. The germline V gene encodes CDR1 SGHTS and CDR2 YDEGEE. The CDR3 sequence is CASSWSSRVHEQYF. CDR3 coding DNA: TGTGCCAGCAGCTGGTCGTCTCGAGTACACGAGCAGTACTTC.

The J gene is TRBJ1-1, the V gene TRBV7-9; D remains ambiguous. This CDR3 contains 17 residues. Germline-derived CDR1 and CDR2 are SEHNR and FQNEAQ (reference sequence). The V end lost 4 bases, the J end lost 0 bases, and 18 bases lay between the germline ends. CDR3 loop: CASSYKSAAAMNTEAFF. DNA for the CDR3: TGTGCCAGCAGCTACAAGTCAGCTGCAGCGATGAACACTGAAGCTTTCTTT.

The V and J genes are TRBV18 and TRBJ2-1; D may be TRBD2 (5 bases). This CDR3 spans 14 amino acids. The germline V gene has CDR1 KGHSH and CDR2 LQKENI. The ends were cut back, 1 base at V and 4 bases at J, with 8 bases in the middle. The CDR3 protein is CASSPQEGYNEQFF. In DNA form, the CDR3 reads TGTGCCAGCTCACCACAAGAGGGATACAATGAGCAGTTCTTC.

This clone has a single count. This rearrangement joins TRBV18 to TRBJ2-1, with D unclear. This CDR3 region has 17 residues. In germline, CDR1 is KGHSH, CDR2 LQKENI. V dropped 2 bases and J dropped 4 bases, with 18 bases sitting between them. The CDR3 DNA follows: TGTGCCAGCTCACCAAGGATTTCCGGCGGAAGGTACAATGAGCAGTTCTTC. Protein sequence: CASSPRISGGRYNEQFF.

The V gene is TRBV6-5, the J gene TRBJ2-4; D may be TRBD2 (8 bases). V gave up 7 bases and J gave up 0 bases, with 13 bases separating them. The CDR3 has 15 residues. CDR1 is MNHEY, CDR2 SVGAGI, per germline. The CDR3 loop reads CASTGGTVAKNIQYF. The CDR3 DNA sequence: TGTGCCAGCACGGGGGGGACAGTAGCCAAAAACATTCAGTACTTC.

This clone has a single count. The rearrangement joins TRBV18 to TRBJ2-5, with TRBD2 identical over 9 bases. Trimming cost V 5 bases and J 3 bases; bases outside gene matches: 7. CDR1 KGHSH and CDR2 LQKENI come from the germline V gene. This CDR3 has 15 residues. CDR3 nucleotides: TGTGCCAGCTCAACAAGCGGGGGGTCTAAAGAGACCCAGTACTTC. Amino acids: CASSTSGGSKETQYF.

The chain couples TRBV5-1 to TRBJ2-7; the D gene is possibly TRBD2 (6 bases). V lost 4 bases, J lost 5 bases, and 13 bases lay in between. Germline CDR1 is SGHRS and CDR2 is YFSETQ. This CDR3 has 13 amino acids. CDR3: CASSGAGGDEQYF. The CDR3 coding sequence is TGCGCCAGCAGCGGGGCCGGAGGGGACGAGCAGTACTTC.

The chain employs TRBV19 and TRBJ1-3, with D tentatively TRBD1 (5 bases). The CDR3 consists of 14 residues. Looked up from germline, CDR1 is LNHDA and CDR2 is SQIVND (reference sequence). V lost 5 bases and J lost 2, with 10 bases in between. The CDR3 DNA reads TGTGCCAGTAGTGTGGACATAGCTGGAAACACCATATATTTT. Encoded protein: CASSVDIAGNTIYF.

The sample holds a few counts of this clone. The gene calls are TRBV3-1 (or the pseudogene TRBV3-2) and TRBJ2-7; 7 nucleotides match TRBD2. Germline V gene sequence: CDR1 LGHDT, CDR2 YNNKEL (reference sequence). The CDR3 consists of 15 residues. Germline trimming cut 4 bases from V and 2 bases from J; bases unmatched to any gene: 8. The CDR3 spells CASSLGLGQTYEQYF. The CDR3 DNA sequence: TGTGCCAGCAGCCTTGGACTAGGCCAGACCTACGAGCAGTACTTC.